One sample yielded the 23 T cell receptor beta chains listed below, sequenced in a study of blood T cell repertoires in COVID-19. TCRdb keeps only in-frame clones here, not all; method: immunoSEQ multiplex PCR. In the table there are almost 250,000 clones, roughly 85% of which are singletons. Material: PBMCs or T cells enriched from blood (not recorded which). These receptors originate from a woman between 45 and 60 years old with acute COVID-19.

This rearrangement joins TRBV7-9 to TRBJ2-7; 8 bases fit TRBD1. The CDR3 covers 13 residues. The V gene's germline CDR1 is SEHNR and CDR2 FQNEAQ (reference sequence). After removal of 3 bases from V and 6 bases from J, the junction contained 4 bases not matched to a gene. The CDR3 loop is CASSFQGAGEQYF. CDR3 bases: TGTGCCAGCAGCTTCCAGGGGGCGGGCGAGCAGTACTTC.

This chain connects TRBV5-1 to TRBJ1-1; D gene uncertain. Germline lookup yields CDR1 SGHRS and CDR2 YFSETQ. Trimming took 3 bases from V and 1 from J, leaving 13 bases between them. This CDR3 region has 15 residues. The CDR3 spells CASSSITGKNTEAFF. The CDR3 DNA sequence: TGCGCCAGCAGCTCCATTACGGGGAAGAACACTGAAGCTTTCTTT. Full variable domain (outside the CDR3, taken from reference TRBV5-1 and TRBJ1-1): KAGVTQTPRYLIKTRGQQVTLSCSPISGHRSVSWYQQTPGQGLQFLFEYFSETQRNKGNFPGRFSGRQFSNSRSEMNVSTLELGDSALYLCASSSITGKNTEAFFGQGTRLTVV.

The V call is TRBV6-2 or TRBV6-3, the J call TRBJ2-3; TRBD1 matches at 7 bases. The CDR3 totals 15 residues. Trimming cost V 5 bases and J 0 bases; bases outside gene matches: 5. Germline values: CDR1 MNHEY, CDR2 SVGEGT. CDR3 coding DNA: TGTGCCAGCAGTACGGGACAGACCAGCACAGATACGCAGTATTTT. Translated, it gives CASSTGQTSTDTQYF.

The V call is TRBV15, the J call TRBJ1-1; D is ambiguous. Germline V CDR1 and CDR2: LNHNV, YYDKDF (reference sequence). V lost 0 bases, J lost 3 bases, and 11 bases lay in between. This CDR3 spans 15 amino acids. CDR3 coding DNA: TGTGCCACCAGCAGAGATCCTGCGAGTGACACTGAAGCTTTCTTT. Its translation is CATSRDPASDTEAFF. Full variable domain (outside the CDR3, taken from reference TRBV15 and TRBJ1-1): DAMVIQNPRYQVTQFGKPVTLSCSQTLNHNVMYWYQQKSSQAPKLLFHYYDKDFNNEADTPDNFQSRRPNTSFCFLDIRSPGLGDTAMYLCATSRDPASDTEAFFGQGTRLTVV.

The chain is built from TRBV19 and TRBJ1-5; D perhaps matches TRBD1 (6 bases). Trimming removed 7 bases at V and 1 base at J, with 11 bases between. Germline CDR1 reads LNHDA; CDR2 reads SQIVND (reference sequence). This CDR3 is 14 amino acids long. DNA of the CDR3: TGTGCCAGTATCCCAGGGACAAGCAATCAGCCCCAGCATTTT. Its protein product is CASIPGTSNQPQHF.

V usage is TRBV2 and J usage is TRBJ2-1; 11 nucleotides agree with TRBD2. V lost 5 bases and J lost 4; bases outside the gene matches: 13. CDR1 and CDR2 from the germline V gene are SNHLY and FYNNEI. This CDR3 comprises 18 residues. CDR3 sequence (DNA): TGTGCCAGCAGTAAATCTAGCGGGGGGTTTATGGGTTACAATGAGCAGTTCTTC. Protein: CASSKSSGGFMGYNEQFF.

The chain has TRBV2 and TRBJ1-1; TRBD1 matches 7 bases. V shed 7 bases, J shed 4 bases, and the junction held 6 bases outside the gene matches. Germline V CDR1 and CDR2: SNHLY, FYNNEI. CDR3 length: 13 amino acids. The DNA for the CDR3 is TGTGCCAGCAAAGACAGGGTTGGCACTGAAGCTTTCTTT. It specifies CASKDRVGTEAFF.

The chain links TRBV12-5 to TRBJ1-1; no clear D. The CDR3 is made up of 13 amino acids. Germline CDR1 is LGHNT and CDR2 is FRNRAP. V lost 4 bases, J lost 3 bases, and 9 bases lay in between. DNA for the CDR3: TGTGCTAGTGGTTCTCGGAGGGACACTGAAGCTTTCTTT. Its protein is CASGSRRDTEAFF.

The chain joins TRBV18 to TRBJ1-1; D possibly corresponds to TRBD1 (5 bases). V was cut by 4 bases and J by 2 bases, with 17 bases left in between. CDR3 length: 16 residues. Germline CDR1 and CDR2: KGHSH and LQKENI. For the CDR3, the DNA is TGTGCCAGCTCACTAATACCCCGAGGGACTAACACTGAAGCTTTCTTT. Amino acid sequence: CASSLIPRGTNTEAFF. Looking up the rest from reference TRBV18 and TRBJ1-1 gives the full variable domain: NAGVMQNPRHLVRRRGQEARLRCSPMKGHSHVYWYRQLPEEGLKFMVYLQKENIIDESGMPKERFSAEFPKEGPSILRIQQVVRGDSAAYFCASSLIPRGTNTEAFFGQGTRLTVV.

This sequence joins TRBV4-1 and TRBJ1-1; 8 bases line up with TRBD1. This CDR3 is 13 amino acids long. V dropped 0 bases and J dropped 8; count of bases not matched to a gene: 2. Germline CDR1 is MGHRA and CDR2 is YSYEKL. The CDR3: CASSQEWTGEAFF. CDR3 coding DNA: TGCGCCAGCAGCCAAGAGTGGACAGGGGAAGCTTTCTTT.

The V gene is TRBV4-3, the J gene TRBJ1-4; TRBD1 might be the D (5 bases). The CDR3 is 15 residues long. From germline, CDR1 is LGHNA and CDR2 YSLEER. The V gene lost 1 base and the J gene lost 10 bases, with 16 bases spanning the gap. CDR3 in DNA: TGCGCCAGCAGCCAAGGCGTCAGGGTTGGGTTAAAACTGTTTTTT. Encoded protein: CASSQGVRVGLKLFF.

This chain uses TRBV27 with TRBJ2-3; TRBD2 agrees at 10 bases. V trimming: 3 bases; J trimming: 4 bases; junction bases outside the gene matches: 7. CDR3 length: 16 residues. CDR1 is MNHEY and CDR2 is SMNVEV in the germline V gene (reference sequence). The CDR3 nucleotides are TGTGCCAGCAGTTTGTCCCCTAGCGGGGGCCCAGATACGCAGTATTTT. Protein product: CASSLSPSGGPDTQYF.

This clone was seen once. The chain is built from TRBV4-1 and TRBJ1-6; possible D gene TRBD1, 6 bases. The germline V and J ends were trimmed by 0 bases and 1 base, with 13 bases remaining between them. This CDR3 region has 18 residues. Looked up from germline, CDR1 is MGHRA and CDR2 is YSYEKL. The CDR3 sequence: CASSQDTGRGSYNSPLHF. DNA for the CDR3: TGCGCCAGCAGCCAAGATACAGGGAGAGGATCCTATAATTCACCCCTCCACTTT.

The rearrangement links TRBV10-2 to TRBJ2-3, with TRBD2 matching over 9 bases. This CDR3 comprises 16 residues. Germline trimming cut 10 bases from V and 5 bases from J; bases unmatched to any gene: 16. The germline V gene encodes CDR1 WSHSY and CDR2 SAAADI. The DNA of the CDR3 is TGCGCCACTTCCCTAGGGGCGCGGGGGGGAGGAGATACGCAGTATTTT. As protein: CATSLGARGGGDTQYF.

The chain uses TRBV6-4 and TRBJ2-3; D perhaps matches TRBD2 (5 bases). Trimming removed 5 bases at V and 1 base at J, with 16 bases between. Germline V gene data show CDR1 as MRHNA and CDR2 as SNTAGT. The CDR3 is 16 amino acids. The CDR3 region is CASSPGLITGTDTQYF. The CDR3, as DNA: TGTGCCAGCAGTCCCGGACTTATCACTGGCACAGATACGCAGTATTTT.

This chain connects TRBV4-2 to TRBJ2-3; 9 bases match TRBD2. The germline gives CDR1 LGHNA, CDR2 YNFKEQ. The CDR3 totals 14 residues. J lost 11 bases, V lost 0 bases, and 6 bases had no gene match. The CDR3 nucleotides read TGTGCCAGCAGCCAAGATGGGGAGCGGGGGGAGCAGTATTTT. Amino acids: CASSQDGERGEQYF.

The V call is TRBV30, the J call TRBJ1-6, with D uncertain. V lost 6 bases, J lost 5 bases, and 8 bases lay in between. There are 12 residues in the CDR3. In germline, CDR1 is GTSNPN, CDR2 SVGIG (reference sequence). CDR3 residues: CACNINNSPLHF. The CDR3 DNA reads as TGTGCCTGTAATATAAATAATTCACCCCTCCACTTT.

This chain connects TRBV12-3 or TRBV12-4 to TRBJ1-2, with D possibly matching TRBD1 (6 bases). This CDR3 has 12 amino acids. The CDR3 reads CALGGRGTGYTF. CDR3 DNA sequence: TGTGCGCTTGGTGGCAGGGGAACCGGCTACACCTTC.

The chain couples TRBV20-1 to TRBJ1-6, with no clear D. V gave up 1 base and J gave up 8 bases, with 3 bases separating them. CDR1 is DFQATT and CDR2 is SNEGSKA in the germline V gene (reference sequence). This CDR3 spans 11 amino acids. The CDR3 DNA reads as TGCAGTGCTAGAGGAGATTCACCCCTCCACTTT. Encoded protein: CSARGDSPLHF.

This sequence joins TRBV4-2 and TRBJ2-7; 10 nucleotides match TRBD1. The V segment lost 2 bases and the J segment 7 bases; nucleotides outside the gene matches: 5. Germline V gives CDR1 LGHNA, CDR2 YNFKEQ. The CDR3 length is 14 residues. The CDR3 here is CASSQIDRGPEQYF. CDR3 coding DNA: TGTGCCAGCAGCCAAATTGACAGGGGGCCGGAGCAGTACTTC.

This clone turned up a few times. The chain links TRBV7-2 to TRBJ1-1; TRBD1 agrees at 7 bases. The CDR3 loop spans 14 amino acids. V lost 3 bases to trimming and J lost 0 bases; unmatched junction nucleotides: 1. Germline-derived CDR1 and CDR2 are SGHTA and FQGNSA. The CDR3 region is CASSFTGVNTEAFF. DNA of the CDR3: TGTGCCAGCAGCTTTACAGGGGTGAACACTGAAGCTTTCTTT.

J is TRBJ2-3 and V is TRBV3-1 (or the pseudogene TRBV3-2); 10 bases align to TRBD1. The V segment lost 4 bases and the J segment 6 bases; nucleotides outside the gene matches: 7. The CDR3 runs to 15 residues. Germline CDR1 reads LGHDT; CDR2 reads YNNKEL (reference sequence). The DNA of the CDR3 is TGTGCCAGCAGCCTCGGGACAGGGGATTTTGATACGCAGTATTTT. Translated, it gives CASSLGTGDFDTQYF.

The chain has TRBV21-1 and TRBJ1-1. TRBV21-1 constitutes a pseudogene. This CDR3 region has 13 residues. CDR3 bases: TGTGCCAGCAGCAAAGGCGGGAACACTGAAGCTTTCTTT. This encodes CASSKGGNTEAFF.